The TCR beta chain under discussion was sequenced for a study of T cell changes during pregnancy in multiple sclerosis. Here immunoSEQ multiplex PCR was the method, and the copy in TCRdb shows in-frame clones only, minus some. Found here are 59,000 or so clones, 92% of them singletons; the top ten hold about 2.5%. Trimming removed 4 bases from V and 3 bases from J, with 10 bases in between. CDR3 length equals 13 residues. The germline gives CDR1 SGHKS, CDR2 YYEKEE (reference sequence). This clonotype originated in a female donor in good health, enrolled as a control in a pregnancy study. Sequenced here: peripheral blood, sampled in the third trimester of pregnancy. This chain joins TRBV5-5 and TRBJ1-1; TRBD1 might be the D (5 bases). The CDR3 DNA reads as TGTGCCAGCAGCCTAATAGGGGACACTGAAGCTTTCTTT. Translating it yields CASSLIGDTEAFF. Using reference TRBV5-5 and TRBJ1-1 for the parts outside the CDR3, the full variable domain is DAGVTQSPTHLIKTRGQQVTLRCSPISGHKSVSWYQQVLGQGPQFIFQYYEKEERGRGNFPDRFSARQFPNYSSELNVNALLLGDSALYLCASSLIGDTEAFFGQGTRLTVV.